Listed below are T cell receptor beta chains from one sample, sequenced in a study of neurological immune-mediated disorders. MiXCR was run by TCRdb on the 5' RACE reads, yielding one entry per CDR3 protein. The table shows about 120,000 distinct CDR3 sequences, with roughly 3.2% occurring only once. Sequenced material: PBMCs. The receptors here all came from a woman in her 30s with multiple sclerosis. The CDR3 runs from the conserved cysteine through the conserved F or W. The order of the fields is clone size, J gene, V gene, D gene, CDR3 protein, CDR3 DNA. The D gene is left open where the match is weak. Some rows mark clone size as missing; the rest say once, few, many or name a class of expanded clone.

clone_size: -
j_call: TRBJ2-3
v_call: TRBV11-2
d_call: -
cdr3_aa: CASSLQQSTDTQYF
cdr3_nt: TGTGCCAGCAGCTTACAGCAGAGCACAGATACGCAGTATTTT

clone_size: many
j_call: TRBJ2-7
v_call: TRBV20-1
d_call: TRBD2
cdr3_aa: CSAGLALEQYF
cdr3_nt: TGCAGTGCGGGACTAGCGCTCGAGCAGTACTTC

clone_size: few
j_call: TRBJ2-3
v_call: TRBV20-1
d_call: TRBD2
cdr3_aa: CSASPISGATDTQYF
cdr3_nt: TGCAGTGCTAGCCCCATCAGCGGGGCAACAGATACGCAGTATTTT

clone_size: many
j_call: TRBJ2-3
v_call: TRBV7-2
d_call: TRBD2
cdr3_aa: CASSFTSGRDTQYF
cdr3_nt: TGTGCCAGCAGCTTCACTAGCGGGAGGGATACGCAGTATTTT

clone_size: many
j_call: TRBJ2-1
v_call: TRBV4-3
d_call: -
cdr3_aa: CASSQEVQPSSYNEQFF
cdr3_nt: TGCGCCAGCAGCCAAGAAGTCCAGCCCAGCTCCTACAATGAGCAGTTCTTC

clone_size: many
j_call: TRBJ1-1
v_call: TRBV4-3
d_call: -
cdr3_aa: CASSHMRGVTEAFF
cdr3_nt: TGCGCCAGCAGCCACATGAGGGGCGTCACTGAAGCTTTCTTT

clone_size: many
j_call: TRBJ2-2
v_call: TRBV6-2/TRBV6-3
d_call: -
cdr3_aa: CASSPTRGELFF
cdr3_nt: TGTGCCAGCAGCCCTACTCGCGGGGAGCTGTTTTTT

clone_size: many
j_call: TRBJ2-7
v_call: TRBV12-3/TRBV12-4
d_call: -
cdr3_aa: CASSTSGEQYF
cdr3_nt: TGTGCCAGCAGTACCAGTGGCGAGCAGTACTTC

clone_size: many
j_call: TRBJ2-3
v_call: TRBV5-6
d_call: TRBD2
cdr3_aa: CASRWGGRTDTQYF
cdr3_nt: TGTGCCAGCAGGTGGGGGGGACGCACAGATACGCAGTATTTT

clone_size: many
j_call: TRBJ2-4
v_call: TRBV20-1
d_call: TRBD1
cdr3_aa: CSAKDRGPLAKNIQYF
cdr3_nt: TGCAGTGCGAAAGACAGGGGGCCCCTGGCCAAAAACATTCAGTACTTC

clone_size: many
j_call: TRBJ2-2
v_call: TRBV29-1
d_call: -
cdr3_aa: CSVPGGDYTGELFF
cdr3_nt: TGCAGCGTACCCGGGGGCGATTACACCGGGGAGCTGTTTTTT

clone_size: many
j_call: TRBJ1-2
v_call: TRBV19
d_call: -
cdr3_aa: CASGKRDGYTF
cdr3_nt: TGTGCCAGTGGAAAAAGGGATGGCTACACCTTC

clone_size: few
j_call: TRBJ2-2
v_call: TRBV7-8
d_call: TRBD1
cdr3_aa: CASSPRTGDHTGELFF
cdr3_nt: TGTGCCAGCAGCCCTCGGACAGGCGACCACACCGGGGAGCTGTTTTTT

clone_size: many
j_call: TRBJ1-5
v_call: TRBV20-1
d_call: -
cdr3_aa: CSVPGADQPQHF
cdr3_nt: TGCAGTGTCCCAGGGGCCGATCAGCCCCAGCATTTT

clone_size: many
j_call: TRBJ2-2
v_call: TRBV4-3
d_call: -
cdr3_aa: CASSQEYQGTNTGELFF
cdr3_nt: TGCGCCAGCAGCCAAGAGTATCAGGGCACGAACACCGGGGAGCTGTTTTTT

clone_size: few
j_call: TRBJ1-2
v_call: TRBV7-2
d_call: -
cdr3_aa: CASSRGVPAPYGYTF
cdr3_nt: TGTGCCAGCAGCAGAGGGGTCCCCGCACCCTATGGCTACACCTTC

clone_size: many
j_call: TRBJ1-6
v_call: TRBV7-2
d_call: -
cdr3_aa: CASSWTGGAGNSPLHF
cdr3_nt: TGTGCCAGCAGCTGGACCGGGGGCGCTGGGAATTCACCCCTCCACTTT

clone_size: many
j_call: TRBJ1-4
v_call: TRBV7-9
d_call: -
cdr3_aa: CASSLVLYEKLFF
cdr3_nt: TGTGCCAGCAGCTTAGTCCTGTATGAAAAACTGTTTTTT

clone_size: many
j_call: TRBJ2-7
v_call: TRBV4-3
d_call: TRBD2
cdr3_aa: CASSQDRDYRYEQYF
cdr3_nt: TGCGCCAGCAGCCAAGACCGGGACTATAGGTACGAGCAGTACTTC

clone_size: many
j_call: TRBJ2-5
v_call: TRBV20-1
d_call: TRBD1
cdr3_aa: CSARGQGETQYF
cdr3_nt: TGCAGTGCTAGAGGACAGGGAGAGACCCAGTACTTC

clone_size: many
j_call: TRBJ1-5
v_call: TRBV20-1
d_call: -
cdr3_aa: CSASSNSNQPQHF
cdr3_nt: TGCAGTGCTAGCAGCAATAGCAATCAGCCCCAGCATTTT

clone_size: many
j_call: TRBJ2-7
v_call: TRBV20-1
d_call: -
cdr3_aa: CSATRLDLYEQYF
cdr3_nt: TGCAGTGCTACTCGACTAGATCTTTACGAGCAGTACTTC

clone_size: many
j_call: TRBJ2-5
v_call: TRBV29-1
d_call: TRBD2
cdr3_aa: CSVEMASGRSETQYF
cdr3_nt: TGCAGCGTTGAGATGGCTAGCGGGCGTTCGGAGACCCAGTACTTC

clone_size: medium-sized
j_call: TRBJ2-3
v_call: TRBV20-1
d_call: TRBD2
cdr3_aa: CSAVPGTSGPDTQYF
cdr3_nt: TGCAGTGCTGTCCCCGGGACTAGCGGACCAGATACGCAGTATTTT

clone_size: many
j_call: TRBJ2-3
v_call: TRBV18
d_call: TRBD2
cdr3_aa: CASSRPSGGSTDTQYF
cdr3_nt: TGTGCCAGCTCACGCCCTAGCGGAGGTAGCACAGATACGCAGTATTTT

clone_size: many
j_call: TRBJ2-7
v_call: TRBV7-6
d_call: -
cdr3_aa: CASSLFSTSYEQYF
cdr3_nt: TGTGCCAGCAGCCTTTTTTCCACTTCCTACGAGCAGTACTTC

clone_size: many
j_call: TRBJ2-3
v_call: TRBV20-1
d_call: -
cdr3_aa: CSASPPANTDTQYF
cdr3_nt: TGCAGTGCCTCCCCTCCGGCGAACACAGATACGCAGTATTTT

clone_size: many
j_call: TRBJ1-1
v_call: TRBV20-1
d_call: -
cdr3_aa: CSAVRALNTEAFF
cdr3_nt: TGCAGTGCTGTCAGAGCACTGAACACTGAAGCTTTCTTT

clone_size: many
j_call: TRBJ1-2
v_call: TRBV12-3/TRBV12-4
d_call: -
cdr3_aa: CASSLGLYGYTF
cdr3_nt: TGTGCCAGCAGTCTGGGACTCTATGGCTACACCTTC

clone_size: many
j_call: TRBJ1-1
v_call: TRBV4-3
d_call: -
cdr3_aa: CASSQDSGGLGTEAFF
cdr3_nt: TGCGCCAGCAGCCAAGATTCGGGGGGGCTTGGCACTGAAGCTTTCTTT

clone_size: few
j_call: TRBJ2-1
v_call: TRBV5-4
d_call: -
cdr3_aa: CASSQIGDEQFF
cdr3_nt: TGTGCCAGCAGCCAGATAGGGGATGAGCAGTTCTTC

clone_size: -
j_call: TRBJ2-7
v_call: TRBV20-1
d_call: -
cdr3_aa: CSALQGLSYEQYF
cdr3_nt: TGCAGTGCTCTGCAGGGTCTCTCCTACGAGCAGTACTTC

clone_size: many
j_call: TRBJ1-1
v_call: TRBV9
d_call: TRBD1
cdr3_aa: CASSLRPGQVNTEAFF
cdr3_nt: TGTGCCAGCAGCCTTCGACCGGGACAGGTGAACACTGAAGCTTTCTTT

clone_size: many
j_call: TRBJ2-3
v_call: TRBV5-5
d_call: -
cdr3_aa: CASSYYNVMTDTQYF
cdr3_nt: TGTGCCAGCAGCTACTACAATGTCATGACAGATACGCAGTATTTT

clone_size: many
j_call: TRBJ2-1
v_call: TRBV10-3
d_call: -
cdr3_aa: CAISPLTGDEQFF
cdr3_nt: TGTGCCATCAGTCCGTTAACGGGGGATGAGCAGTTCTTC

clone_size: many
j_call: TRBJ1-2
v_call: TRBV10-3
d_call: -
cdr3_aa: CAISGVLDGVGYTF
cdr3_nt: TGTGCCATCAGTGGGGTACTCGACGGGGTAGGCTACACCTTC

clone_size: few
j_call: TRBJ2-1
v_call: TRBV20-1
d_call: TRBD1
cdr3_aa: CSAHSGQGYNEQFF
cdr3_nt: TGCAGTGCCCACTCGGGACAGGGTTACAATGAGCAGTTCTTC

clone_size: few
j_call: TRBJ1-4
v_call: TRBV4-3
d_call: -
cdr3_aa: CASSRETAENEKLFF
cdr3_nt: TGCGCCAGCAGCCGGGAGACGGCTGAAAATGAAAAACTGTTTTTT

clone_size: few
j_call: TRBJ2-4
v_call: TRBV7-2
d_call: TRBD2
cdr3_aa: CASSPGLAGKNIQYF
cdr3_nt: TGTGCCAGCAGCCCAGGACTAGCGGGGAAAAACATTCAGTACTTC

clone_size: many
j_call: TRBJ2-7
v_call: TRBV5-6
d_call: -
cdr3_aa: CASSRIGYEQYF
cdr3_nt: TGTGCCAGCAGCCGGATAGGGTACGAGCAGTACTTC

clone_size: many
j_call: TRBJ1-2
v_call: TRBV29-1
d_call: -
cdr3_aa: CSVEGGAGYTF
cdr3_nt: TGCAGCGTTGAGGGGGGAGCCGGCTACACCTTC

clone_size: many
j_call: TRBJ1-1
v_call: TRBV20-1
d_call: TRBD1
cdr3_aa: CSAGDSSRAFF
cdr3_nt: TGCAGTGCTGGGGACAGCAGTAGAGCTTTCTTT

clone_size: many
j_call: TRBJ1-1
v_call: TRBV5-6
d_call: TRBD1
cdr3_aa: CASSSPTGPKAEAFF
cdr3_nt: TGTGCCAGCAGCTCCCCGACAGGGCCAAAGGCTGAAGCTTTCTTT

clone_size: many
j_call: TRBJ1-1
v_call: TRBV29-1
d_call: TRBD1
cdr3_aa: CSAETGLNTEAFF
cdr3_nt: TGCAGCGCCGAGACAGGGCTGAACACTGAAGCTTTCTTT

clone_size: many
j_call: TRBJ2-1
v_call: TRBV19
d_call: TRBD2
cdr3_aa: CASSIGSGLANEQFF
cdr3_nt: TGTGCCAGTAGTATAGGTTCGGGACTAGCCAATGAGCAGTTCTTC

clone_size: many
j_call: TRBJ1-3
v_call: TRBV6-5
d_call: TRBD1
cdr3_aa: CASSNRGGNTIYF
cdr3_nt: TGTGCCAGCTCGAACAGGGGCGGAAACACCATATATTTT

clone_size: many
j_call: TRBJ1-2
v_call: TRBV21-1
d_call: -
cdr3_aa: CASSKEPIPRLPFNYGYTF
cdr3_nt: TGTGCCAGCAGCAAAGAGCCGATTCCCAGGTTACCTTTCAACTATGGCTACACCTTC

clone_size: many
j_call: TRBJ1-1
v_call: TRBV7-2
d_call: TRBD1
cdr3_aa: CASSLETGGASEAFF
cdr3_nt: TGTGCCAGCAGCTTAGAGACAGGGGGCGCTTCTGAAGCTTTCTTT

clone_size: few
j_call: TRBJ1-5
v_call: TRBV18
d_call: TRBD1
cdr3_aa: CASSPRGGTAGQPQHF
cdr3_nt: TGTGCCAGCTCACCACGCGGAGGGACAGCGGGGCAGCCCCAGCATTTT

clone_size: many
j_call: TRBJ2-7
v_call: TRBV12-3/TRBV12-4
d_call: -
cdr3_aa: CASSLAAGTLYEQYF
cdr3_nt: TGTGCCAGCAGTTTAGCGGCGGGGACTCTATACGAGCAGTACTTC

clone_size: many
j_call: TRBJ1-1
v_call: TRBV29-1
d_call: -
cdr3_aa: CSAEAYTEAFF
cdr3_nt: TGCAGCGCTGAGGCCTACACTGAAGCTTTCTTT

clone_size: -
j_call: TRBJ2-2
v_call: TRBV19
d_call: -
cdr3_aa: CASSAPGVPGELFF
cdr3_nt: TGTGCCAGTAGTGCGCCTGGGGTTCCCGGGGAGCTGTTTTTT

clone_size: many
j_call: TRBJ1-2
v_call: TRBV27
d_call: TRBD1
cdr3_aa: CASSPAGGQMFGGYTF
cdr3_nt: TGTGCCAGCAGCCCTGCAGGGGGTCAAATGTTCGGTGGCTACACCTTC

clone_size: many
j_call: TRBJ2-7
v_call: TRBV9
d_call: -
cdr3_aa: CASSVGQF
cdr3_nt: TGTGCCAGCAGCGTCGGACAGTTC

clone_size: many
j_call: TRBJ1-2
v_call: TRBV20-1
d_call: -
cdr3_aa: CSASIKRLNYGYTF
cdr3_nt: TGCAGTGCTAGCATCAAGCGATTAAACTATGGCTACACCTTC